These 17 T cell receptor beta chains came from one sample sequenced in a study of blood T cell repertoires in COVID-19. Clones were sequenced by immunoSEQ multiplex PCR, and TCRdb holds only the in-frame ones, with some missing. The sample carries roughly 110,000 clones, roughly 90% recorded once. Sequenced input: peripheral blood. All receptors derive from a middle-aged man with active or convalescent COVID-19.

The chain couples TRBV9 to TRBJ1-6; a weak D match, TRBD1 (5 bases). Trimming pared 0 bases from V and 9 bases from J, leaving 13 bases between. The CDR3 has 15 residues. Germline V gene lookup returns CDR1 SGDLS and CDR2 YYNGEE. CDR3 DNA: TGTGCCAGCAGCGTAGAAGGGACTCTAGGTTCACCCCTCCACTTT. Its protein product is CASSVEGTLGSPLHF.

The chain is built from TRBV24-1 and TRBJ2-7; a possible D gene is TRBD2 (6 bases). V lost 8 bases and J lost 4, with 14 bases in between. There are 13 residues in the CDR3. Germline V CDR1 and CDR2: KGHDR, SFDVKD. Here the CDR3 DNA reads TGTGCCACCACGGACAAACTAGCTTACGAGCAGTACTTC. This codes for CATTDKLAYEQYF.

The V call is TRBV4-3, the J call TRBJ1-5; 7 bases align to TRBD1. The CDR3 spans 15 residues. From germline, CDR1 is LGHNA and CDR2 YSLEER. Trimming took 3 bases from V and 5 from J; bases not matched to a gene: 7. Written as DNA, the CDR3 is TGCGCCAGCAGCCAGGAGTTACAGGGGTATCAGCCCCAGCATTTT. Its translation is CASSQELQGYQPQHF.

This clone was seen a single time. The genes are TRBV18 and TRBJ2-5; tentatively, D is TRBD1 (5 bases). CDR3 size: 15 residues. Germline V CDR1 and CDR2: KGHSH, LQKENI. V gave up 3 bases and J gave up 0 bases, with 11 bases separating them. CDR3 DNA sequence: TGTGCCAGCTCACCTAACTGGGGCTACCAAGAGACCCAGTACTTC. Translation: CASSPNWGYQETQYF.

V usage is TRBV18 and J usage is TRBJ1-6; no clear D. Germline assignment: CDR1 KGHSH and CDR2 LQKENI. The CDR3 spans 15 residues. Trimming shortened V by 3 bases and J by 6 bases, and 12 bases separated the two germline ends. CDR3 region: CASSPVNSRNSPLHF. CDR3 nucleotide sequence: TGTGCCAGCTCACCCGTAAACAGCCGTAATTCACCCCTCCACTTT.

This chain connects TRBV2 to TRBJ2-5; 7 positions match TRBD2. V gave up 7 bases and J gave up 5 bases; unmatched junction bases: 7. The CDR3 has 13 residues. The germline V gene encodes CDR1 SNHLY and CDR2 FYNNEI. CDR3 coding DNA: TGTGCCAGCAACGGGCTAGCGGCTGAGACCCAGTACTTC. It codes for CASNGLAAETQYF.

The chain uses TRBV15 and TRBJ2-5, with 8 bases that match TRBD1. Losses at the gene ends were 5 bases for V and 4 bases for J; bases not matched to a gene: 18. Germline CDR1 is LNHNV and CDR2 is YYDKDF (reference sequence). This CDR3 spans 18 amino acids. CDR3 sequence: CATSPFRTPTGVRETQYF. For the CDR3, the DNA is TGTGCCACCAGCCCCTTCCGAACCCCGACAGGGGTAAGAGAGACCCAGTACTTC. Combining the CDR3 with reference TRBV15 and TRBJ2-5 gives the whole variable domain DAMVIQNPRYQVTQFGKPVTLSCSQTLNHNVMYWYQQKSSQAPKLLFHYYDKDFNNEADTPDNFQSRRPNTSFCFLDIRSPGLGDTAMYLCATSPFRTPTGVRETQYFGPGTRLLVL.

The V call is TRBV20-1, the J call TRBJ1-1; D is unresolved. CDR1 and CDR2 (germline): DFQATT, SNEGSKA (reference sequence). V was cut by 3 bases and J by 1 base, with 6 bases left in between. The CDR3 has 12 residues. The CDR3 region is CSASWANTEAFF. The DNA of the CDR3 is TGCAGTGCTAGTTGGGCGAACACTGAAGCTTTCTTT.

The chain employs TRBV9 and TRBJ2-5; TRBD2 is a possible D gene (5 bases). The CDR3 sequence is 15 residues long. Germline CDR1 and CDR2: SGDLS and YYNGEE. V dropped 2 bases and J dropped 0 bases, with 11 bases sitting between them. The CDR3 coding sequence is TGTGCCAGCAGCGTCGGAGCGGTCCACCAAGAGACCCAGTACTTC. Protein product: CASSVGAVHQETQYF.

The chain recombines TRBV7-2 with TRBJ2-1; a weak D match, TRBD2 (7 bases). Germline values: CDR1 SGHTA, CDR2 FQGNSA. This CDR3 has 13 residues. CDR3 sequence (DNA): TGTGCGGGGGGGGCGAGCTCCTACAATGAGCAGTTCTTC. Residues: CAGGASSYNEQFF.

This clone is a singleton in its sample. J is TRBJ1-4 and V is TRBV6-2 or TRBV6-3, with D possibly matching TRBD1 (5 bases). This CDR3 contains 15 residues. Germline-derived CDR1 and CDR2 are MNHEY and SVGEGT. Trimming stripped 6 bases from V and 4 bases from J, with 15 bases between. Written as DNA, the CDR3 is TGTGCCAGCAGCCGCCAGACAGCGATTAATGAAAAACTGTTTTTT. Translation gives CASSRQTAINEKLFF.

Only one count was recorded for this clone. This sequence joins TRBV5-4 and TRBJ2-7; 7 positions agree with TRBD2. This CDR3 is 15 amino acids long. Unmatched junction bases numbered 9, after V lost 4 bases and J lost 2 bases. In germline, CDR1 is SGHNT, CDR2 YYREEE (reference sequence). The CDR3 DNA reads TGTGCCAGCAGCCGTAGGGGCGCGGGGGCCTACGAGCAGTACTTC. Its protein product is CASSRRGAGAYEQYF. Full variable domain (remainder filled in from reference TRBV5-4 and TRBJ2-7): ETGVTQSPTHLIKTRGQQVTLRCSSQSGHNTVSWYQQALGQGPQFIFQYYREEENGRGNFPPRFSGLQFPNYSSELNVNALELDDSALYLCASSRRGAGAYEQYFGPGTRLTVT.

This chain joins TRBV9 and TRBJ1-1; the D is unclear. The CDR3 spans 13 residues. Between the trimmed V and J ends, which lost 1 base and 0 bases, there was a span of 4 bases. Germline values: CDR1 SGDLS, CDR2 YYNGEE. CDR3 coding DNA: TGTGCCAGCAGCGTACAGATGAACACTGAAGCTTTCTTT. It specifies CASSVQMNTEAFF.

This chain uses TRBV5-1 with TRBJ1-6; 7 nucleotides match TRBD1. The CDR3 has 16 residues. CDR1 is SGHRS, CDR2 YFSETQ, per germline. The J segment lost 10 bases and the V segment lost 2 bases, leaving 12 bases of the junction unmatched. The CDR3 sequence: CASSFTGGTARSPLHF. DNA for the CDR3: TGCGCCAGCAGCTTCACGGGGGGGACAGCCCGCTCACCCCTCCACTTT. Based on the CDR3 plus reference TRBV5-1 and TRBJ1-6, the full variable domain is KAGVTQTPRYLIKTRGQQVTLSCSPISGHRSVSWYQQTPGQGLQFLFEYFSETQRNKGNFPGRFSGRQFSNSRSEMNVSTLELGDSALYLCASSFTGGTARSPLHFGNGTRLTVT.

This chain links TRBV28 with TRBJ1-1, with 7 bases identical to TRBD1. Per germline, CDR1 MDHEN and CDR2 SYDVKM. V dropped 7 bases and J dropped 4; count of bases not matched to a gene: 6. The CDR3 contains 13 residues. CDR3 sequence reads: CASITGVGTEAFF. The CDR3 region has the DNA TGTGCCAGCATTACAGGGGTTGGCACTGAAGCTTTCTTT.

The chain employs TRBV19 and TRBJ1-5, with D unclear. The V end lost 5 bases, the J end lost 3 bases, and 11 bases lay between the germline ends. The CDR3 extends over 14 amino acids. Germline V gene sequence: CDR1 LNHDA, CDR2 SQIVND (reference sequence). The CDR3, as DNA: TGTGCCAGTAGTGTGACTAACACCAATCAGCCCCAGCATTTT. Protein: CASSVTNTNQPQHF.

The rearrangement links TRBV7-2 to TRBJ1-6; no firm D call. In germline, CDR1 is SGHTA, CDR2 FQGNSA. CDR3 length equals 14 residues. V was cut by 2 bases and J by 10 bases, with 12 bases left in between. CDR3 sequence: CASSLLDNRSPLHF. The DNA for the CDR3 is TGTGCCAGCAGCTTACTAGATAATAGGTCACCCCTCCACTTT.